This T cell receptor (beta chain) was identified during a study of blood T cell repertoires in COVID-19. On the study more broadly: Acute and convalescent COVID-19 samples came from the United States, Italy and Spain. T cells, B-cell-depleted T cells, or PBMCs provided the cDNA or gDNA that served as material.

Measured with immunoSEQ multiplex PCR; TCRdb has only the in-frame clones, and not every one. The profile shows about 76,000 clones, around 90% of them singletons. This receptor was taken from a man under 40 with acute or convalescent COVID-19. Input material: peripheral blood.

This CDR3 is CASSLTSPHEQYF. The DNA for the CDR3 is TGTGCCAGCAGCTTAACTAGCCCCCACGAGCAGTACTTC. V usage is TRBV7-9 and J usage is TRBJ2-7; TRBD2 is a possible D gene (6 bases). Looked up from germline, CDR1 is SEHNR and CDR2 is FQNEAQ (reference sequence). V was pared by 2 bases and J by 5 bases, with 10 bases between. The CDR3 covers 13 residues.